The present T cell receptor (beta chain) was sequenced within a study of control samples from healthy donors and cancer patients. Trimming shortened V by 5 bases and J by 0 bases, and 12 bases separated the two germline ends. CDR3 length equals 14 residues. CDR1 and CDR2 (germline): SGHRS, YFSETQ. TCRdb keeps only in-frame clones here, not all; method: immunoSEQ multiplex PCR. The sample carries roughly 55,000 clones, 90% to 96% recorded once. Input material: blood. The TCR originated in a woman under 30 in good health. The rearrangement links TRBV5-1 to TRBJ2-7; D is perhaps TRBD1 or TRBD2 (5 bases each). The CDR3 region is CASRVKGSSYEQYF. As DNA, the CDR3 is TGCGCCAGCAGAGTTAAGGGGAGCTCCTACGAGCAGTACTTC.